The 15 T cell receptor beta chains given below trace back to one sample, sequenced in a study of cytomegalovirus exposure and HLA in healthy donors (dated by TCRdb to between 2016 and 2019). Receptor amplification or capture employed the immunoSEQ multiplex PCR assay. A mixture of 60 forward primers for TCR Vbeta segments and 13 reverse primers for TCR Jbeta segments was used in the multiplex PCR. TCRdb limited this immuneACCESS table to in-frame rearrangements with V and J called. A share of clones is missing; checked studies link under half to unresolved V genes, and the rest is unexplained. In this sample the table shows over 150,000 clones, about four fifths of which occur a single time. Around 7.3% of the sample goes to the ten largest clones. The sequencing sample was made of PBMCs. The receptors here all came from a man aged 25 to 40 in good health and CMV-seropositive.

The chain is built from TRBV14 and TRBJ2-5, with 7 nucleotides matching TRBD2. The germline V gene encodes CDR1 SGHDN and CDR2 FVKESK. The CDR3 is 16 residues long. V was clipped by 3 bases and J by 5 bases; unmatched bases: 12. The CDR3 DNA reads TGTGCCAGCAGCCATCTATCGTGGGGAGGGGATGAGACCCAGTACTTC. It specifies CASSHLSWGGDETQYF.

This clone was counted between two and nine times. This sequence joins TRBV9 and TRBJ1-3; 7 positions match TRBD1. The germline gives CDR1 SGDLS, CDR2 YYNGEE. After removal of 1 base from V and 9 bases from J, the junction contained 7 bases not matched to a gene. This CDR3 spans 14 amino acids. CDR3 in amino acids: CASSVNRGEGTIYF. CDR3 coding DNA: TGTGCCAGCAGCGTAAACAGGGGTGAAGGCACCATATATTTT. The full variable domain, completed using reference TRBV9 and TRBJ1-3, is DSGVTQTPKHLITATGQRVTLRCSPRSGDLSVYWYQQSLDQGLQFLIQYYNGEERAKGNILERFSAQQFPDLHSELNLSSLELGDSALYFCASSVNRGEGTIYFGEGSWLTVV.

The sample holds one count of this clone. The chain uses TRBV4-3 and TRBJ2-7; D gene unclear. Germline V gene lookup returns CDR1 LGHNA and CDR2 YSLEER. The CDR3 sequence is 16 residues long. V lost 5 bases and J 1 base, leaving 18 bases between the germline ends. The CDR3 region has the DNA TGCGCCAGCAGCAAATTGATTCAGAGAGGTTCCTACGAGCAGTACTTC. Translation: CASSKLIQRGSYEQYF.

The V call is TRBV5-6, the J call TRBJ2-7; D perhaps matches TRBD2 (6 bases). Deletions cut 2 bases from V and 2 bases from J, with 11 bases between. CDR1 SGHDT and CDR2 YYEEEE come from the germline V gene. The CDR3 loop spans 14 amino acids. CDR3 DNA: TGTGCCAGCAGCTTTAGGGAGGTCACCTACGAGCAGTACTTC. Translation: CASSFREVTYEQYF. The entire variable domain, with the rest obtained from reference TRBV5-6 and TRBJ2-7, is as follows: DAGVTQSPTHLIKTRGQQVTLRCSPKSGHDTVSWYQQALGQGPQFIFQYYEEEERQRGNFPDRFSGHQFPNYSSELNVNALLLGDSALYLCASSFREVTYEQYFGPGTRLTVT.

The CDR3 DNA is TGTGCCAGCAGCGGTACAGATAGCAATCAGCCCCAGCATTTT. Amino acid sequence: CASSGTDSNQPQHF. This chain uses TRBV27 with TRBJ1-5, with no clear D. CDR1 is MNHEY and CDR2 is SMNVEV in the germline V gene (reference sequence). V gave up 6 bases and J gave up 0 bases, with 9 bases separating them. The CDR3 covers 14 residues.

This sequence joins TRBV6-5 and TRBJ2-1; 7 bases map to TRBD2. Germline V gene data show CDR1 as MNHEY and CDR2 as SVGAGI. The CDR3 sequence is 14 residues long. J gave up 3 bases and V 7 bases, and 6 bases lay outside the gene matches. The CDR3 region has the DNA TGTGCCAGCACCCGAGCTAGCGGCTACAATGAGCAGTTCTTC. Protein sequence: CASTRASGYNEQFF.

The V and J genes are TRBV25-1 and TRBJ1-4, with 10 bases identical to TRBD1. The CDR3 loop spans 13 amino acids. Trimming cost V 6 bases and J 9 bases; bases outside gene matches: 4. Germline loops: CDR1 MGHDK, CDR2 SYGVNS. As DNA, the CDR3 is TGTGCCAGCAGGGGACAGGGGCCAAAAAAACTGTTTTTT. Translating gives CASRGQGPKKLFF.

The J gene is TRBJ2-5, the V gene TRBV6-1, with a tentative D call TRBD1 (6 bases). V was clipped by 6 bases and J by 2 bases, with 10 bases between them. The CDR3 has 13 residues. The V gene's germline CDR1 is MNHNS and CDR2 SASEGT. The CDR3 protein is CASSRTEQETQYF. The CDR3 nucleotides are TGTGCCAGCAGCCGGACAGAACAAGAGACCCAGTACTTC.

This clone was counted between two and nine times. The V call is TRBV21-1, the J call TRBJ1-2; the D segment call TRBD1 is taken from the table without a DNA check. TRBV21-1 is shown as a pseudogene. This CDR3 has 15 amino acids. The CDR3 is CASRAQSGLGYGYTF. CDR3 DNA: TGTGCCAGCAGAGCACAGTCAGGGCTCGGCTATGGCTACACCTTC.

The chain uses TRBV2 and TRBJ1-5, with D maybe TRBD1 (5 bases). The length of the CDR3 is 16 residues. Germline V gives CDR1 SNHLY, CDR2 FYNNEI. V was clipped by 4 bases and J by 1 base, with 14 bases between them. The DNA for the CDR3 is TGTGCCAGCAGTGCACTTGGGGGGTTGAGCAATCAGCCCCAGCATTTT. The encoded protein is CASSALGGLSNQPQHF.

This clone was detected a few times. V and J are TRBV11-2 and TRBJ1-1; a weak D match, TRBD1 (5 bases). Germline CDR1 is SGHAT and CDR2 is FQNNGV. The CDR3 contains 15 residues. Trimming removed 1 base at V and 5 bases at J, with 14 bases between. The CDR3 nucleotides are TGTGCCAGCAGCTTAGGAAGGCGGGGCGATACTGAAGCTTTCTTT. Translating it yields CASSLGRRGDTEAFF.

CDR3 coding DNA: TGTGCCAGCAGCCTAACAGGGGGCGGCACAGATACGCAGTATTTT. This sequence encodes CASSLTGGGTDTQYF. V and J are TRBV7-9 and TRBJ2-3; TRBD1 aligns across 9 bases. The CDR3 loop spans 15 amino acids. The germline V gene encodes CDR1 SEHNR and CDR2 FQNEAQ (reference sequence). With 5 bases clipped from V and 1 base from J, the junction kept 4 bases outside the gene matches.

This chain uses TRBV6-5 with TRBJ2-2; 7 bases line up with TRBD1. Germline-derived CDR1 and CDR2 are MNHEY and SVGAGI. V dropped 5 bases and J dropped 4; count of bases not matched to a gene: 7. There are 15 residues in the CDR3. The CDR3 DNA is TGTGCCAGCAGTAGGGGGCAGGCGGGCACCGGGGAGCTGTTTTTT. Amino acid sequence: CASSRGQAGTGELFF.

Worth noting for this clone: Its ends do not fully match the called genes, so a read error is possible. The chain combines TRBV9 with TRBJ1-5; 9 bases match TRBD1. CDR3 length equals 14 residues. Germline CDR1 reads SGDLS; CDR2 reads YYNGEE. CDR3 sequence (DNA): TGTGCCAGCAGCGCTACAGGGGGCAAGCAGCCCCAGCATTTT. It translates to CASSATGGKQPQHF.

This clone was detected a few times. The chain uses TRBV7-6 and TRBJ2-7; 8 positions agree with TRBD2. V was pared by 4 bases and J by 2 bases, with 10 bases of the junction left unmatched. This CDR3 has 16 residues. Germline V CDR1 and CDR2: SGHVS, FNYEAQ. The CDR3 region is CASSSLRGGAAYEQYF. The CDR3 coding sequence is TGTGCCAGCAGCTCCCTACGGGGGGGCGCAGCCTACGAGCAGTACTTC.